This T cell receptor (beta chain) is drawn from a study of shared clonotypes between healthy human individuals. Study-level findings and limits: With few donors, the genetic and exposure-history diversity represented was limited.

Germline CDR1 and CDR2: KGHSH and LQKENI. V was trimmed by 3 bases and J by 5 bases, leaving 14 bases between them. The CDR3 consists of 15 residues. To note about this clone: Antigen: not known.

Deep was the level used in running the assay. Measured with immunoSEQ multiplex PCR; TCRdb has only the in-frame clones, and not every one. The sample carries over 1.4 million clones, roughly 96% recorded once. This chain joins TRBV18 and TRBJ1-5; D is possibly TRBD1 (6 bases). The TCR sequence derives from a man younger than 45 in good health. The specimen was naive CD4+ T cells sorted from blood. Subset meaning: CD45RA+ positively selected. CDR3 loop: CASSPFRGDDQPQHF. CDR3 coding DNA: TGTGCCAGCTCACCGTTCAGGGGAGACGATCAGCCCCAGCATTTT.